A single sample gave rise to the 21 T cell receptor beta chains below, sequenced in a study of STAT5B mutations in CD4+ large granular lymphocyte leukemia. Libraries were prepared by immunoSEQ multiplex PCR; TCRdb keeps only in-frame clonotypes and omits some of them. The sample yields tens of thousands of clones, approximately 84% seen once. What was sequenced was CD4+ T cells from blood buffy coats. The source is a human donor in good health.

The CDR3: CASSYNRGFHEQYF. In DNA form, the CDR3 reads TGTGCCAGCAGTTATAACAGGGGGTTCCACGAGCAGTACTTC. This sequence joins TRBV6-5 and TRBJ2-7; 8 bases map to TRBD1. With V trimmed by 3 bases and J by 5 bases, 6 bases remained unmatched. Germline V lookup: CDR1 MNHEY, CDR2 SVGAGI. This CDR3 is 14 amino acids long.

The chain couples TRBV30 to TRBJ2-7; 10 bases fit TRBD1. The V gene end was trimmed by 2 bases and the J gene end by 7 bases; junction bases not matched to a gene: 11. The CDR3 totals 15 residues. Germline values: CDR1 GTSNPN, CDR2 SVGIG (reference sequence). CDR3 loop: CAWSKKGQGRREQYF. Here the CDR3 DNA reads TGTGCCTGGAGTAAGAAGGGACAGGGGAGGCGGGAGCAGTACTTC.

The chain employs TRBV12-5 and TRBJ1-3; 7 bases align to TRBD1. Germline values: CDR1 LGHNT, CDR2 FRNRAP. With 7 bases clipped from V and 7 bases from J, the junction kept 10 bases outside the gene matches. The CDR3 length is 14 residues. The CDR3 DNA reads as TGTGCTAGTGCCAAGACAGGGATGGGTAACACCATATATTTT. It codes for CASAKTGMGNTIYF.

This clone was observed a handful of times. This chain joins TRBV9 and TRBJ1-5; tentative D call: TRBD1 (5 bases). The CDR3 sequence is 14 residues long. CDR1 is SGDLS and CDR2 is YYNGEE in the germline V gene. Trimming removed 1 base from V and 3 bases from J, with 8 bases in between. Here the CDR3 DNA reads TGTGCCAGCAGCGTACGAGGGGACAATCAGCCCCAGCATTTT. It yields the protein CASSVRGDNQPQHF.

The chain uses TRBV18 and TRBJ2-7; D not certain. Germline lookup yields CDR1 KGHSH and CDR2 LQKENI. Trimming removed 1 base from V and 3 bases from J, with 4 bases in between. This CDR3 region has 12 residues. The CDR3 DNA reads TGTGCCAGCTCACCACAAAGCTACGAGCAGTACTTC. Protein: CASSPQSYEQYF. The whole variable domain, remainder taken from reference TRBV18 and TRBJ2-7, is NAGVMQNPRHLVRRRGQEARLRCSPMKGHSHVYWYRQLPEEGLKFMVYLQKENIIDESGMPKERFSAEFPKEGPSILRIQQVVRGDSAAYFCASSPQSYEQYFGPGTRLTVT.

The chain combines TRBV6-5 with TRBJ1-2; D remains unclear. The CDR3 spans 13 residues. CDR1 is MNHEY and CDR2 is SVGAGI in the germline V gene. Between the trimmed V and J ends, which lost 2 bases and 1 base, there was a span of 5 bases. The CDR3 DNA reads as TGTGCCAGCAGTTACAGGATTAACTATGGCTACACCTTC. Protein: CASSYRINYGYTF.

The V gene is TRBV4-2, the J gene TRBJ1-3; 10 bases are a match to TRBD1. The V segment lost 1 base and the J segment 0 bases; nucleotides outside the gene matches: 0. The length of the CDR3 is 16 residues. Germline-derived CDR1 and CDR2 are LGHNA and YNFKEQ. CDR3 DNA: TGTGCCAGCAGCCAAGGGGACAGGGGCTCTGGAAACACCATATATTTT. Its protein is CASSQGDRGSGNTIYF.

This chain links TRBV19 with TRBJ2-5; TRBD1 agrees at 7 bases. Germline V gene lookup returns CDR1 LNHDA and CDR2 SQIVND (reference sequence). This CDR3 region has 14 residues. Trimming took 5 bases from V and 4 from J; bases not matched to a gene: 7. CDR3 DNA: TGTGCCAGTAGTGGTGTTTCAGGGGGAGAGACCCAGTACTTC. Protein sequence: CASSGVSGGETQYF. The variable domain in full, with the rest retrieved from reference TRBV19 and TRBJ2-5, is DGGITQSPKYLFRKEGQNVTLSCEQNLNHDAMYWYRQDPGQGLRLIYYSQIVNDFQKGDIAEGYSVSREKKESFPLTVTSAQKNPTAFYLCASSGVSGGETQYFGPGTRLLVL.

The rearrangement joins TRBV10-3 to TRBJ2-7; D possibly matches TRBD1 or TRBD2 (5 bases each). Germline CDR1 reads ENHRY; CDR2 reads SYGVKD. V was clipped by 10 bases and J by 2 bases, with 15 bases between them. CDR3 length: 13 amino acids. The CDR3 loop reads CARGTAITYEQYF. The DNA for the CDR3 is TGTGCCAGAGGGACGGCCATTACCTACGAGCAGTACTTC.

The table lists this clone with a count of one. V usage is TRBV19 and J usage is TRBJ2-1; TRBD1 might be the D (6 bases). Germline V gives CDR1 LNHDA, CDR2 SQIVND (reference sequence). CDR3 size: 13 residues. V lost 6 bases, J lost 7 bases, and 13 bases lay in between. In nucleotides, the CDR3 is TGTGCCAGTAGGCCTACAGGGTGGAATGAGCAGTTCTTC. Protein sequence: CASRPTGWNEQFF.

The rearrangement links TRBV6-5 to TRBJ2-7; TRBD1 might be the D (6 bases). The length of the CDR3 is 13 residues. Germline V lookup: CDR1 MNHEY, CDR2 SVGAGI. V lost 5 bases and J 3 bases, leaving 11 bases between the germline ends. CDR3 residues: CASSKGQGYEQYF. For the CDR3, the DNA is TGTGCCAGCAGTAAGGGACAAGGCTACGAGCAGTACTTC.

This chain links TRBV11-2 with TRBJ1-2; D not certain. Germline V lookup: CDR1 SGHAT, CDR2 FQNNGV. V lost 5 bases, J lost 0 bases, and 7 bases lay in between. This CDR3 has 13 residues. CDR3 residues: CASSANANYGYTF. CDR3 coding DNA: TGTGCCAGCAGCGCTAACGCTAACTATGGCTACACCTTC.

V usage is TRBV28 and J usage is TRBJ1-5; a weak D match, TRBD1 (5 bases). The V end lost 3 bases, the J end lost 0 bases, and 6 bases lay between the germline ends. The CDR3 spans 14 residues. CDR1 is MDHEN, CDR2 SYDVKM, per germline. This CDR3 is CASSLGDSNQPQHF. CDR3 DNA: TGTGCCAGCAGTTTGGGGGATAGCAATCAGCCCCAGCATTTT.

The chain couples TRBV18 to TRBJ1-2, with D uncertain. This CDR3 is built from 13 residues. Deletions cut 5 bases from V and 0 bases from J, with 7 bases between. The germline gives CDR1 KGHSH, CDR2 LQKENI. This chain's CDR3 is CASSSESNYGYTF. As DNA, the CDR3 is TGTGCCAGCTCATCAGAATCTAACTATGGCTACACCTTC.

The gene calls are TRBV19 and TRBJ2-2; the D gene is possibly TRBD2 (6 bases). This CDR3 has 13 residues. Trimming removed 6 bases from V and 7 bases from J, with 12 bases in between. CDR1 LNHDA and CDR2 SQIVND come from the germline V gene (reference sequence). DNA of the CDR3: TGTGCCAGTAGCGGGAGAGAATTCGGGGAGCTGTTTTTT. As protein: CASSGREFGELFF.

V usage is TRBV6-6 and J usage is TRBJ1-4, with no clear D. V lost 2 bases and J lost 8, with 6 bases in between. The CDR3 extends over 12 amino acids. Germline V gene data show CDR1 as MNHNY and CDR2 as SVGAGI (reference sequence). The CDR3 DNA reads TGTGCCAGCAGTTACGGCGGGGAAAAACTGTTTTTT. Amino acid sequence: CASSYGGEKLFF.

The V gene is TRBV5-1, the J gene TRBJ1-1, with D perhaps matching TRBD1 (6 bases). CDR1 SGHRS and CDR2 YFSETQ come from the germline V gene. V lost 0 bases and J 11 bases, leaving 11 bases between the germline ends. The CDR3 is 12 residues long. CDR3: CASSLGSGVAFF. DNA of the CDR3: TGCGCCAGCAGCTTGGGGTCAGGGGTCGCTTTCTTT.

The V and J genes are TRBV5-4 and TRBJ2-2; 10 bases match TRBD2. The CDR3 sequence is 15 residues long. Per the germline V gene, CDR1 is SGHNT and CDR2 is YYREEE (reference sequence). The trim removed 4 bases at V and 7 bases at J, leaving 7 bases unmatched. CDR3 loop: CASSPGLAVVGELFF. Written as DNA, the CDR3 is TGTGCCAGCAGCCCCGGACTAGCGGTGGTCGGGGAGCTGTTTTTT. The whole variable domain, filled in from reference TRBV5-4 and TRBJ2-2, reads ETGVTQSPTHLIKTRGQQVTLRCSSQSGHNTVSWYQQALGQGPQFIFQYYREEENGRGNFPPRFSGLQFPNYSSELNVNALELDDSALYLCASSPGLAVVGELFFGEGSRLTVL.

The V and J genes are TRBV25-1 and TRBJ2-7; possibly TRBD1 for D (6 bases). CDR1 is MGHDK, CDR2 SYGVNS, per germline. The CDR3 is 15 residues long. The V end lost 4 bases, the J end lost 1 base, and 14 bases lay between the germline ends. CDR3 in amino acids: CASSGPMGHSYEQYF. CDR3 bases: TGTGCCAGCAGTGGCCCAATGGGACATTCCTACGAGCAGTACTTC.

The count of this clone is one. The CDR3 here is CASSPDRRLYGYTF. The CDR3 DNA reads as TGTGCCAGCAGCCCGGACAGACGCCTCTATGGCTACACCTTC. This sequence joins TRBV11-3 and TRBJ1-2; perhaps TRBD1 as D (6 bases). In germline, CDR1 is SGHNT, CDR2 YENEEA. The CDR3 is 14 amino acids. V was cut by 5 bases and J by 4 bases, with 14 bases left in between.

The gene calls are TRBV5-1 and TRBJ1-1; D gene ambiguous. The CDR3 is 14 amino acids. CDR1 SGHRS and CDR2 YFSETQ come from the germline V gene. The ends were cut back, 4 bases at V and 4 bases at J, with 14 bases in the middle. The CDR3: CASSATTSGTEAFF. DNA of the CDR3: TGCGCCAGCAGCGCGACGACGTCGGGCACTGAAGCTTTCTTT.